These 8 T cell receptor beta chains share one sample of origin, sequenced in a study of T-cell memory formation after mild COVID-19. TCRdb analysed the 5' RACE reads with MiXCR anew, one entry per CDR3 protein. The data show some 450,000 distinct CDR3 sequences, with about 20% seen just once and around a fifth held by the top ten. Sequenced: PBMCs or a T cell subset sorted from them (not recorded which). The receptors come from a man between 18 and 29 years old who had mild COVID-19 (a few samples of this study predate the infection). Cell type and time point are not known.

The table lists this clonotype with a few counts. The rearrangement links TRBV7-9 to TRBJ2-2, with D unresolved. Trimming took off 0 bases at V and 7 bases at J, with 12 bases between the two ends. In germline, CDR1 is SEHNR, CDR2 FQNEAQ (reference sequence). This CDR3 spans 15 amino acids. The CDR3 loop reads CASSLARLGRGELFF. CDR3 nucleotide sequence: TGTGCCAGCAGCTTAGCGCGTTTAGGCCGCGGGGAGCTGTTTTTT.

This clonotype was counted once. This rearrangement joins TRBV11-2 to TRBJ2-2, with 9 positions matching TRBD1. This CDR3 is 16 amino acids long. The V gene's germline CDR1 is SGHAT and CDR2 FQNNGV. V shed 0 bases and J 5 bases; nucleotides not matched to a gene: 4. The CDR3 is CASSLDPQGATGELFF. The CDR3 region has the DNA TGTGCCAGCAGCTTAGATCCACAGGGGGCTACCGGGGAGCTGTTTTTT.

This clonotype has just a few counts. This chain joins TRBV6-6 and TRBJ2-3; D is perhaps TRBD1 or TRBD2 (5 bases each). This CDR3 contains 15 residues. The V end was cut by 5 bases, the J end by 3 bases, with 15 bases between. CDR1 is MNHNY, CDR2 SVGAGI, per germline (reference sequence). The CDR3 DNA is TGTGCCAGCAGTATCCGGGGCCCGCGGACAGATACGCAGTATTTT. Protein product: CASSIRGPRTDTQYF.

The chain uses TRBV6-2 or TRBV6-3 and TRBJ1-5, with TRBD1 matching over 9 bases. CDR1 and CDR2 (germline): MNHEY, SVGEGT. After removal of 6 bases from V and 0 bases from J, the junction contained 9 bases not matched to a gene. The CDR3 covers 17 residues. CDR3 sequence: CASRQDRGRYSNQPQHF. CDR3 DNA sequence: TGTGCCAGCAGGCAAGACAGGGGGAGGTATAGCAATCAGCCCCAGCATTTT.

This clonotype was observed many times. The chain links TRBV5-1 to TRBJ2-1, with 8 bases fitting TRBD2. CDR1 and CDR2 from the germline V gene are SGHRS and YFSETQ. Unmatched junction bases numbered 8, after V lost 2 bases and J lost 10 bases. CDR3 length: 14 amino acids. The CDR3 region has the DNA TGCGCCAGCAGCTTCCGGGGGGGAGCCGGAGAGCAGTTCTTC. It is translated as CASSFRGGAGEQFF. Looking up the rest from reference TRBV5-1 and TRBJ2-1 gives the full variable domain: KAGVTQTPRYLIKTRGQQVTLSCSPISGHRSVSWYQQTPGQGLQFLFEYFSETQRNKGNFPGRFSGRQFSNSRSEMNVSTLELGDSALYLCASSFRGGAGEQFFGPGTRLTVL.

The genes are TRBV6-5 and TRBJ1-6; D is ambiguous. The CDR3 is 14 amino acids. The V end lost 4 bases, the J end lost 5 bases, and 9 bases lay between the germline ends. Germline lookup yields CDR1 MNHEY and CDR2 SVGAGI. CDR3 nucleotides: TGTGCCAGCAGTTCAGTGGGAAATAATTCACCCCTCCACTTT. Amino acids: CASSSVGNNSPLHF.

This clonotype was observed a handful of times. This rearrangement joins TRBV29-1 to TRBJ1-4; D unclear. The germline V gene encodes CDR1 SQVTM and CDR2 ANQGSEA. Deletions cut 1 base from V and 5 bases from J, with 11 bases between. The CDR3 sequence is 14 residues long. The DNA for the CDR3 is TGCAGCGTTGAAGTGGCAGGCCAAAATGAAAAACTGTTTTTT. Translated, it gives CSVEVAGQNEKLFF.

This clonotype is medium-sized by share. The rearrangement links TRBV27 to TRBJ2-5; 11 nucleotides match TRBD2. This CDR3 is built from 16 residues. V was pared by 6 bases and J by 5 bases, with 11 bases of the junction left unmatched. Germline CDR1 MNHEY, CDR2 SMNVEV (reference sequence). The DNA of the CDR3 is TGTGCCAGCAGGACCTATAGCGGGGGGGCCCGGGAGACCCAGTACTTC. The encoded protein is CASRTYSGGARETQYF.